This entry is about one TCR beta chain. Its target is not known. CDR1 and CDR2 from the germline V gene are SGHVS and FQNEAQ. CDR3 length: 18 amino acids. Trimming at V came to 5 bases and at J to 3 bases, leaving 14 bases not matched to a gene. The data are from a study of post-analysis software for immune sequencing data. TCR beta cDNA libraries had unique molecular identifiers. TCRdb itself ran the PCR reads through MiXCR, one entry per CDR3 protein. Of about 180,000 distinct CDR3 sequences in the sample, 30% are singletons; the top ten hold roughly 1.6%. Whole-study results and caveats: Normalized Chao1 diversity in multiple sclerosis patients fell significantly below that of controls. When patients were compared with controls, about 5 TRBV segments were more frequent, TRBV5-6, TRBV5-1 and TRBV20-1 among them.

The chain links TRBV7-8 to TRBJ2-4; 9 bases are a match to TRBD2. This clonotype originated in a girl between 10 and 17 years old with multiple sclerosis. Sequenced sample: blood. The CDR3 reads CASSPLAGTGPGKNIQYF. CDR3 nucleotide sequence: TGTGCCAGCAGCCCACTAGCGGGCACGGGTCCGGGCAAAAACATTCAGTACTTC.